Included here is one TCR beta chain sequence, with context. The antigen is undetermined. This CDR3 region has 14 residues. CDR1 is MDHEN and CDR2 is SYDVKM in the germline V gene. V lost 5 bases and J lost 0, with 11 bases in between. This sample stems from a study of T cell responses to AZD1222 COVID-19 vaccine. Measured with immunoSEQ multiplex PCR; TCRdb has only the in-frame clones, and not every one. The data show approximately 180,000 clones, 88% seen once. Study-level results: When two AZD1222 doses had been given, Spike-specific TCR breadth and depth rose. Most donors were white British, females outnumbered males, and clonal diversity was possibly underestimated.

V and J are TRBV28 and TRBJ2-7; no clear D. The sample in question was peripheral blood, obtained 28 days after the second AZD1222 dose. The sequence came from an adult who received the AZD1222 COVID-19 vaccine. In nucleotides, the CDR3 is TGTGCCAGCAGTCCCAGAGCAGGCTCCTACGAGCAGTACTTC. Translating gives CASSPRAGSYEQYF.